This entry is about one T cell receptor beta chain. Its antigen remains unknown. These data originate in a study of blood T cells in healthy people across ages. Then a second PCR, running about 6 to 12 cycles, was carried out with a sample-barcoded 5' primer and a J-beta primer mix. TCRdb fed the 5' RACE reads into MiXCR, producing one record per CDR3 protein. The sample yields 850,000 to 1,000,000 distinct CDR3 sequences, 45% to 50% seen once. The CDR3 extends over 18 amino acids. After removal of 3 bases from V and 3 bases from J, the junction contained 12 bases not matched to a gene. Germline V gene sequence: CDR1 MGHDK, CDR2 SYGVNS. Study outcomes and limitations: Shifts in expanded clonotypes may have been confounded by donor CMV status, which was unknown.

The receptor was derived from a man in his thirties or forties in good health. Source material: blood. The chain is built from TRBV25-1 and TRBJ2-2; 8 nucleotides align to TRBD1. The CDR3 sequence is CASSDPTGAAADTGELFF. DNA of the CDR3: TGTGCCAGCAGTGATCCGACAGGGGCGGCCGCAGACACCGGGGAGCTGTTTTTT.